This T cell receptor beta chain appears in the sequencing data of a study of T cells in localized non-small cell lung cancer. Sequencing was performed with immunoSEQ multiplex PCR; in TCRdb, only in-frame clones are kept and a portion is missing. Of 90,000 or so clones in the sample, approximately 86% were seen once. This clonotype was sampled from a man between 40 and 70 years old with stage I squamous cell lung carcinoma. The sequencing here drew on peripheral blood, taken before any cancer treatment.

The CDR3: CASSFLGNEKLFF. CDR3 bases: TGTGCCAGCAGCTTTTTGGGTAATGAAAAACTGTTTTTT. The chain uses TRBV7-9 and TRBJ1-4; D gene uncertain. V was cut by 3 bases and J by 4 bases, with 6 bases left in between. This CDR3 region has 13 residues. Germline CDR1 reads SEHNR; CDR2 reads FQNEAQ (reference sequence).